The 5 T cell receptor beta chains reported below all come from one sample, sequenced in a study of blood T cell repertoires in COVID-19. Measured with immunoSEQ multiplex PCR; TCRdb has only the in-frame clones, and not every one. The sample contains under 300,000 clones, around 83% of which appear only once. The sequenced sample consisted of peripheral blood. All receptors come from a woman aged 40-49 years who had recovered from COVID-19.

The rearrangement joins TRBV9 to TRBJ1-6; possibly TRBD1 for D (6 bases). Trimming stripped 2 bases from V and 1 base from J, with 10 bases between. The CDR3 is 16 amino acids. Germline V CDR1 and CDR2: SGDLS, YYNGEE. The CDR3 nucleotides are TGTGCCAGCAGCGTGGACAGTTCTTCCTATAATTCACCCCTCCACTTT. Its translation: CASSVDSSSYNSPLHF.

This clone has more than one count but fewer than ten. V is TRBV18 and J is TRBJ1-5; the D is unclear. Trimming removed 3 bases at V and 0 bases at J, with 9 bases between. This CDR3 is built from 15 residues. In germline, CDR1 is KGHSH, CDR2 LQKENI. CDR3 sequence: CASSPARYSNQPQHF. The CDR3 nucleotides are TGTGCCAGCTCACCCGCCCGGTATAGCAATCAGCCCCAGCATTTT.

The CDR3 spells CASSTWTGGNEQFF. The CDR3 DNA follows: TGTGCCAGCAGCACTTGGACAGGGGGGAATGAGCAGTTCTTC. The chain has TRBV9 and TRBJ2-1, with TRBD1 matching 10 bases. The V gene end was trimmed by 4 bases and the J gene end by 7 bases; junction bases not matched to a gene: 5. The germline gives CDR1 SGDLS, CDR2 YYNGEE. The CDR3 runs to 14 residues.

The V call is TRBV6-5, the J call TRBJ2-2; the D gene is possibly TRBD2 (5 bases). Germline assignment: CDR1 MNHEY and CDR2 SVGAGI. CDR3 length: 14 residues. Trimming left V 2 bases short and J 1 base short, with 5 bases between. The CDR3 sequence: CASSYGLNTGELFF. CDR3 nucleotide sequence: TGTGCCAGCAGTTACGGACTGAACACCGGGGAGCTGTTTTTT.

This clone occurred once. The V call is TRBV4-1, the J call TRBJ1-3; 9 nucleotides agree with TRBD1. J gave up 1 base and V 4 bases, and 8 bases lay outside the gene matches. The CDR3 spans 17 residues. Germline CDR1 MGHRA, CDR2 YSYEKL. CDR3 nucleotides: TGCGCCAGCAGCCCAGGGACAGGGCCCTTATCTGGAAACACCATATATTTT. It yields the protein CASSPGTGPLSGNTIYF.